The clone carrying this TCR beta chain was seen a single time. Antigen: not known. The sample originates from a study of OX40 agonist ivuxolimab in advanced cancers. On the study more broadly: Given to patients was ivuxolimab, an agonistic anti-OX40 (CD134) antibody. Study-wide points: The specificity for antigen of the expanded peripheral T cells was not determined.

Germline loops: CDR1 MNHEY, CDR2 SVGAGI. Trimming took 6 bases from V and 4 from J; bases not matched to a gene: 3. The CDR3 has 15 amino acids. The data were produced by immunoSEQ multiplex PCR, yet TCRdb's version contains in-frame clones alone and is incomplete. The repertoire has some 67,000 clones, roughly four fifths of them found once; the top ten carry 5.5% to 6%. The sequencing used CD4+ or CD8+ T cells sorted from blood, collected in a trial of the OX40 agonist ivuxolimab. This chain connects TRBV6-5 to TRBJ2-3; the match to TRBD2 covers 14 bases. The clonotype comes from an adult with an advanced solid tumor such as melanoma, head and neck, liver or kidney cancer. Written as DNA, the CDR3 is TGTGCCAGCAGAGGACTAGCGGGAGGTGCAGATACGCAGTATTTT. Its protein product is CASRGLAGGADTQYF.